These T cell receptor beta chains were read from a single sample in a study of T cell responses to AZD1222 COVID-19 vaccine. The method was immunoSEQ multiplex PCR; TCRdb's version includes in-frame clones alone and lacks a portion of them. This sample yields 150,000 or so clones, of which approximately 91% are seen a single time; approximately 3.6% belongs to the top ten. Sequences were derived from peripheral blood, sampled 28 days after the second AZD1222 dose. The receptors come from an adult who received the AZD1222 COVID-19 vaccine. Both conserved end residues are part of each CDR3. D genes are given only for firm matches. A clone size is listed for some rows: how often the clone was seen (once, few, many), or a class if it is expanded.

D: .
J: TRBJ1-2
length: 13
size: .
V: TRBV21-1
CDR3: CARTNRRSYGYTF
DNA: TGTGCCAGGACGAACAGGCGTTCCTATGGCTACACCTTC

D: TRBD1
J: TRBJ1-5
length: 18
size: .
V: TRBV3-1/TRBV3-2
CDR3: CASSQSGQGKVSVQPQHF
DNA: TGTGCCAGCAGCCAATCGGGACAGGGGAAGGTATCCGTTCAGCCCCAGCATTTT

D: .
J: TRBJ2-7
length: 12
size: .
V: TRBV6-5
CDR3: CASGRGDYEQYF
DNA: TGTGCCAGCGGAAGGGGGGACTACGAGCAGTACTTC

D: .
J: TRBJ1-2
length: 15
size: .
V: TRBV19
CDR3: CATDHKGGGVYGYTF
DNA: TGTGCCACCGACCACAAGGGAGGGGGGGTGTATGGCTACACCTTC

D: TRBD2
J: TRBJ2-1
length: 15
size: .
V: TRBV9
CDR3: CASSVATGGTNEQFF
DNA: TGTGCCAGCAGCGTAGCAACGGGAGGGACAAATGAGCAGTTCTTC

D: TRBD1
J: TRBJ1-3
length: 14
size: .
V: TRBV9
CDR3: CASTRDRGSNTIYF
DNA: TGTGCCAGCACCCGGGACAGAGGGTCAAACACCATATATTTT

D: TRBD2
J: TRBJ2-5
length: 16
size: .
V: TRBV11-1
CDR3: CASSPLPEGLAETQYF
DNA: TGTGCCAGCAGCCCCCTACCCGAAGGACTAGCAGAGACCCAGTACTTC

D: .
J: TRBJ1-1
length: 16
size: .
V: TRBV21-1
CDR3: CASSKTLTGTNTEAFF
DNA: TGTGCCAGCAGCAAAACCCTGACAGGAACAAACACTGAAGCTTTCTTT

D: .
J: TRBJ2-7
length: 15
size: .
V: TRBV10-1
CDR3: CASSERGRKNYEQYF
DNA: TGCGCCAGCAGTGAGAGGGGCAGGAAGAACTACGAGCAGTACTTC

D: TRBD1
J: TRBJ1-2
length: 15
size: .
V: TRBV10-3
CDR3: CAISDSDRDNYGYTF
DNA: TGTGCCATCAGCGACTCCGACAGGGACAACTATGGCTACACCTTC

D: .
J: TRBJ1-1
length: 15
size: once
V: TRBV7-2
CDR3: CASSLVASRNTEAFF
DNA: TGTGCCAGCAGCTTAGTAGCTTCAAGGAACACTGAAGCTTTCTTT

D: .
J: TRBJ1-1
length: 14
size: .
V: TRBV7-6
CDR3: CASSLWNRDAEAFF
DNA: TGTGCCAGCAGCTTATGGAACCGGGACGCTGAAGCTTTCTTT

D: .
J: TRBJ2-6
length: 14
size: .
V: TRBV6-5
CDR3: CASSYVSGANVLTF
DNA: TGTGCCAGCAGTTACGTTTCTGGGGCCAACGTCCTGACTTTC

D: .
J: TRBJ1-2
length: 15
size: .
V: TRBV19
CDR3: CASTQRGQGNYGYTF
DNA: TGTGCCAGTACTCAAAGAGGCCAGGGCAACTATGGCTACACCTTC

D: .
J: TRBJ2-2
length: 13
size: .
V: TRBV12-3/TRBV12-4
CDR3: CASSLVEAGELFF
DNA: TGTGCCAGCAGTTTAGTCGAGGCCGGGGAGCTGTTTTTT

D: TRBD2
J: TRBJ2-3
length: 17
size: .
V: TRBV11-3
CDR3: CASSLDGAGGPTDTQYF
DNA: TGTGCCAGCAGCTTAGACGGTGCGGGAGGACCCACAGATACGCAGTATTTT

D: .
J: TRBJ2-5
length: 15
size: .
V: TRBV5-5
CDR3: CASSLVGPGKETQYF
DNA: TGTGCCAGCAGCTTGGTAGGCCCTGGCAAGGAGACCCAGTACTTC

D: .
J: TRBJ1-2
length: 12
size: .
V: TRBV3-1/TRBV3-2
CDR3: CASSQVTGGYTF
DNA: TGTGCCAGCAGCCAGGTGACGGGCGGCTACACCTTC

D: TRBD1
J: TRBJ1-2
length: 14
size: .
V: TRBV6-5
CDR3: CASSRDRGNYGYTF
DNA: TGTGCCAGCAGTCGGGACAGGGGAAACTATGGCTACACCTTC

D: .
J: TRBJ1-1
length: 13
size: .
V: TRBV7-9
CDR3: CASSFGGNTEAFF
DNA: TGTGCCAGCAGCTTTGGGGGGAACACTGAAGCTTTCTTT

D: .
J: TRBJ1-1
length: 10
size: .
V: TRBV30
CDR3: CAWSRTEAFF
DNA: TGTGCCTGGAGTCGGACTGAAGCTTTCTTT

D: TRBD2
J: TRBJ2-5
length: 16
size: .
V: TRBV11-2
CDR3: CASSSGTSGGQETQYF
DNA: TGTGCCAGCAGCTCCGGGACTAGCGGGGGTCAAGAGACCCAGTACTTC

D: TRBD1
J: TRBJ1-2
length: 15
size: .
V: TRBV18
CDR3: CASSPGQGNLYGYTF
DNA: TGTGCCAGCTCCCCTGGACAGGGGAATCTCTATGGCTACACCTTC

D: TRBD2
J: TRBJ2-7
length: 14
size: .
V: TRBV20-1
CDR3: CSASLLAGTYEQYF
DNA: TGCAGTGCTAGTCTCCTAGCGGGAACCTACGAGCAGTACTTC

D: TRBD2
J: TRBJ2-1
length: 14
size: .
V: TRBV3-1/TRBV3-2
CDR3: CASSQDPTSSEQFF
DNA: TGTGCCAGCAGCCAAGACCCGACTAGCAGTGAGCAGTTCTTC

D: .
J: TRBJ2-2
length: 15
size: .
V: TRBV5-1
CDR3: CASSLGPANTGELFF
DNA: TGCGCCAGCAGCTTGGGACCCGCCAACACCGGGGAGCTGTTTTTT

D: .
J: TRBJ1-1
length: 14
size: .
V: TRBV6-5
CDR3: CASSLTPVNTEAFF
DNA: TGTGCCAGCAGCCTCACGCCTGTGAACACTGAAGCTTTCTTT

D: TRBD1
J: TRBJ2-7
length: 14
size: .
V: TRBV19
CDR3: CASTPGQRPYEQYF
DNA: TGTGCCAGCACTCCGGGACAGAGGCCCTACGAGCAGTACTTC

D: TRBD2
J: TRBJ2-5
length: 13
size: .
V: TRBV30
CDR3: CAWGAGGHETQYF
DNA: TGTGCCTGGGGAGCGGGGGGGCACGAGACCCAGTACTTC

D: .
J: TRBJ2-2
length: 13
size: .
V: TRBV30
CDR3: CAWNRILAGELFF
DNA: TGTGCCTGGAACCGGATTTTGGCCGGGGAGCTGTTTTTT

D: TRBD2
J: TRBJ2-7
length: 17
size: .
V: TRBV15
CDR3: CATSRALAGGTSYEQYF
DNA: TGTGCCACCAGCAGAGCCTTAGCGGGGGGAACGTCCTACGAGCAGTACTTC

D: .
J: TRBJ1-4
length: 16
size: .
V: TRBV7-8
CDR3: CASSSTRTFGHEKLFF
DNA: TGTGCCAGCAGCTCCACGAGGACATTCGGACATGAAAAACTGTTTTTT

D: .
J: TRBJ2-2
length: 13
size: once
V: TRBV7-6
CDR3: CASSLPTTGELFF
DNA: TGTGCCAGCAGCTTACCGACCACCGGGGAGCTGTTTTTT

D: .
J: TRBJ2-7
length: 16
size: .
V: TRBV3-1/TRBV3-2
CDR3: CASYQGGPRTIYEQYF
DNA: TGTGCCAGCTATCAGGGGGGCCCCAGGACCATATACGAGCAGTACTTC

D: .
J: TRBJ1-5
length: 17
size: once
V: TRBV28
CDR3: CASSPGGSTKGNQPQHF
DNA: TGTGCCAGCAGTCCGGGAGGTTCGACGAAGGGCAATCAGCCCCAGCATTTT

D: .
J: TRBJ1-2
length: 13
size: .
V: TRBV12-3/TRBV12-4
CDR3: CASSLDTGYGYTF
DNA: TGTGCCAGCAGTTTAGATACAGGGTATGGCTACACCTTC

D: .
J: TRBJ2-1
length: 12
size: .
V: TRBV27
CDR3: CASSRGVREQFF
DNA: TGTGCCAGCAGCCGTGGGGTCCGGGAGCAGTTCTTC

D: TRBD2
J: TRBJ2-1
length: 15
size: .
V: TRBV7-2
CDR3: CASSLASGTGWEQFF
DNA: TGTGCCAGCAGCTTAGCCAGCGGGACCGGGTGGGAGCAGTTCTTC

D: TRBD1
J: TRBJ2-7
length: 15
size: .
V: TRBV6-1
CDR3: CASSEERTGPYEQYF
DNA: TGTGCCAGCAGTGAAGAAAGGACAGGGCCCTACGAGCAGTACTTC

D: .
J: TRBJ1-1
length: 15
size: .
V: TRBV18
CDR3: CASSPLTGAQTEAFF
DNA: TGTGCCAGCTCCCCATTAACCGGGGCTCAGACTGAAGCTTTCTTT

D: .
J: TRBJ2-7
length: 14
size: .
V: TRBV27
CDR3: CASSLQWGPYEQYF
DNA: TGTGCCAGCAGTTTACAGTGGGGGCCCTACGAGCAGTACTTC

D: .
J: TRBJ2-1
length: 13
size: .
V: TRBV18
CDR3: CASSPGGLNEQFF
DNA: TGTGCCAGCTCACCGGGGGGTTTGAATGAGCAGTTCTTC

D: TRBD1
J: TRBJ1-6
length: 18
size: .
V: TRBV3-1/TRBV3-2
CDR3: CASSHRTGESSYNSPLHF
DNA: TGTGCCAGCAGCCACAGGACAGGGGAGAGCTCCTATAATTCACCCCTCCACTTT

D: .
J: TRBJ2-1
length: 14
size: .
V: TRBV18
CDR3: CASSRAAPYNEQFF
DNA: TGTGCCAGCTCAAGGGCAGCCCCCTACAATGAGCAGTTCTTC

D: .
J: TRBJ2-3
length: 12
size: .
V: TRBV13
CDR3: CASGGSTDTQYF
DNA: TGTGCCTCCGGCGGAAGCACAGATACGCAGTATTTT

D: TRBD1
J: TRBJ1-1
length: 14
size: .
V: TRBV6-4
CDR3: CASRQGAAFTEAFF
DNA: TGTGCCAGCAGACAGGGGGCCGCGTTCACTGAAGCTTTCTTT

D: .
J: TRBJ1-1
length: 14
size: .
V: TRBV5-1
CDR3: CASSLRAGDTEAFF
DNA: TGCGCCAGCAGCTTGCGGGCAGGGGACACTGAAGCTTTCTTT

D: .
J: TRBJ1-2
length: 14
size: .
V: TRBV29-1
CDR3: CSVDYAETNYGYTF
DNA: TGCAGCGTTGACTACGCGGAAACTAACTATGGCTACACCTTC

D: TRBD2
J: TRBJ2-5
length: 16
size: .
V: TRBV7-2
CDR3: CASSLGPASGQETQYF
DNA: TGTGCCAGCAGCTTAGGTCCGGCTAGCGGACAAGAGACCCAGTACTTC

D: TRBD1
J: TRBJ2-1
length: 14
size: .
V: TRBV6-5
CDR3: CASSRGPHYNEQFF
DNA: TGTGCCAGCAGCAGGGGGCCGCACTACAATGAGCAGTTCTTC

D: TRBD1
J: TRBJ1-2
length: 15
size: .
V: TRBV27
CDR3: CASRGTGAVVNGYTF
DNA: TGTGCCAGCAGGGGGACAGGGGCCGTTGTGAATGGCTACACCTTC

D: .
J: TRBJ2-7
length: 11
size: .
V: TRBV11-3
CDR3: CASSRTVEQYF
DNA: TGTGCCAGCAGCCGGACAGTCGAGCAGTACTTC

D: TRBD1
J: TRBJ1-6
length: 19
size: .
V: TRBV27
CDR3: CASSRGLLDRGSYNSPLHF
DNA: TGTGCCAGCAGCAGGGGTCTCCTGGACAGGGGCTCCTATAATTCACCCCTCCACTTT

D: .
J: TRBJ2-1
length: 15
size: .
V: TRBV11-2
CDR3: CASSLERNSYNEQFF
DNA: TGTGCCAGCAGCTTAGAGCGGAACTCCTACAATGAGCAGTTCTTC

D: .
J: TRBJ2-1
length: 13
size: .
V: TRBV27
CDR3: CASSRFSYNEQFF
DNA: TGTGCCAGCAGTCGATTCTCCTACAATGAGCAGTTCTTC

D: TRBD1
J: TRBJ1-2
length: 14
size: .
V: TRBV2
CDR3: CASQSVGTGYGYTF
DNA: TGTGCCAGCCAGTCTGTAGGGACAGGGTATGGCTACACCTTC

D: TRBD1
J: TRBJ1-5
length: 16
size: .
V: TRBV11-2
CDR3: CASSLGGTGKNQPQHF
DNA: TGTGCCAGCAGCTTAGGTGGGACAGGAAAAAATCAGCCCCAGCATTTT

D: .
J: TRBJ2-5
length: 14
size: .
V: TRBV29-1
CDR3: CSVEDLGVGETQYF
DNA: TGCAGCGTTGAAGATCTTGGGGTTGGGGAGACCCAGTACTTC

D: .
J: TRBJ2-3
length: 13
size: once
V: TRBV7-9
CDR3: CASSPRGPDTQYF
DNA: TGTGCCAGCAGCCCGAGGGGCCCAGATACGCAGTATTTT

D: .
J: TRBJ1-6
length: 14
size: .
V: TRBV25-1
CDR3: CASRTGGRNSPLHF
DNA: TGTGCCAGCAGGACGGGGGGACGTAATTCACCCCTCCACTTT